This T cell receptor (beta chain) came from a study of cytomegalovirus exposure and HLA in healthy donors. On this clone: Its antigen is as yet unknown.

The CDR3 consists of 14 residues. Germline CDR1 PRHDT, CDR2 FYEKMQ (reference sequence). Trimming at V came to 5 bases and at J to 2 bases, leaving 3 bases not matched to a gene. Clones were read by immunoSEQ multiplex PCR, and TCRdb kept only the in-frame ones, dropping some. The sample lists 200,000 to 300,000 clones, roughly 87% occurring once. Study outcomes and limitations: Listed as cytomegalovirus-associated were roughly 180 TCR beta chains.

The gene calls are TRBV13 and TRBJ1-1, with 9 bases aligning to TRBD1. The sequence was collected from a man aged 18 to 35 in good health and CMV-seropositive. The sample comprised PBMCs. In nucleotides, the CDR3 is TGTGCCAGCAGCATGGGACAGGGTAACACTGAAGCTTTCTTT. As protein: CASSMGQGNTEAFF.